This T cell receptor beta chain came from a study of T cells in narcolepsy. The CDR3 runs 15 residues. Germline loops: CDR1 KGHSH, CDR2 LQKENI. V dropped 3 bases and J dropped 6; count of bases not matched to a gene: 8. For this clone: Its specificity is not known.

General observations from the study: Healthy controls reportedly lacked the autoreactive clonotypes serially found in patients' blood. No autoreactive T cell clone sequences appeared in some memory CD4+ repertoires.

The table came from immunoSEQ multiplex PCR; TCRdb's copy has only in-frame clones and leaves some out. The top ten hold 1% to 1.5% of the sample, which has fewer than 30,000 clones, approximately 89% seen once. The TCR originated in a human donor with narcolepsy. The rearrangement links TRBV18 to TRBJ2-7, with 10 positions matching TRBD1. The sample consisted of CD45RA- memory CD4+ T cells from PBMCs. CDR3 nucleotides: TGTGCCAGCTCACCCCTGGGGACAGGGGTAAGCGAGCAGTACTTC. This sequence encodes CASSPLGTGVSEQYF.